A single sample is the source of the 24 T cell receptor beta chains below, sequenced in a study of blood T cell repertoires in COVID-19. Sequencing was performed with immunoSEQ multiplex PCR; in TCRdb, only in-frame clones are kept and a portion is missing. The repertoire consists of about 250,000 clones, with about 88% occurring once and the leading ten covering 2% to 2.5%. Sequencing was done on a sample of peripheral blood. These receptor sequences come from a woman aged 40 to 50 who had recovered from COVID-19.

V gene TRBV9 combines with J gene TRBJ1-1, with D hard to call. The CDR3 covers 14 residues. V lost 4 bases to trimming and J lost 0 bases, with 10 bases between them. The germline gives CDR1 SGDLS, CDR2 YYNGEE. This CDR3 reads CASSSTGVNTEAFF. CDR3 in DNA: TGTGCCAGCAGCTCGACCGGGGTGAACACTGAAGCTTTCTTT.

J is TRBJ2-1 and V is TRBV7-6, with TRBD2 identical over 9 bases. This CDR3 is built from 18 residues. Unmatched junction bases numbered 15, after V lost 2 bases and J lost 7 bases. The V gene's germline CDR1 is SGHVS and CDR2 FNYEAQ. CDR3 amino acids: CASSLYGPTSGRSNEQFF. Here the CDR3 DNA reads TGTGCCAGCAGCTTATACGGCCCGACTAGCGGACGGTCAAATGAGCAGTTCTTC.

There are a few counts of this clone. This chain joins TRBV6-1 and TRBJ2-5; TRBD2 matches 7 bases. The CDR3 extends over 14 amino acids. V lost 2 bases to trimming and J lost 5 bases; unmatched junction nucleotides: 5. The germline V gene has CDR1 MNHNS and CDR2 SASEGT. The CDR3 nucleotides are TGTGCCAGCAGTGAACGCGCGGGGGTGGAGACCCAGTACTTC. It encodes CASSERAGVETQYF.

Here the CDR3 reads CASSQVRQADYEQYF. For the CDR3, the DNA is TGCGCCAGCAGCCAAGTTCGACAGGCCGACTACGAGCAGTACTTC. V gene TRBV4-3 combines with J gene TRBJ2-7; TRBD1 is a possible D gene (6 bases). Trimming cost V 1 base and J 3 bases, with 13 bases left between them. Germline V lookup: CDR1 LGHNA, CDR2 YSLEER. This CDR3 region has 15 residues.

The rearrangement links TRBV28 to TRBJ2-3; 10 nucleotides align to TRBD1. After removal of 8 bases from V and 3 bases from J, the junction contained 8 bases not matched to a gene. The germline gives CDR1 MDHEN, CDR2 SYDVKM. This CDR3 is built from 15 residues. CDR3 in amino acids: CASATGTGATDTQYF. The CDR3 DNA reads TGTGCCAGCGCAACCGGGACAGGGGCAACAGATACGCAGTATTTT.

The genes are TRBV6-6 and TRBJ1-4; no firm D call. CDR1 MNHNY and CDR2 SVGAGI come from the germline V gene (reference sequence). The CDR3 consists of 15 residues. Deletions cut 7 bases from V and 2 bases from J, with 14 bases between. CDR3 DNA: TGTGCCAGCAACGAAGACTCTAGGACTAATGAAAAACTGTTTTTT. Residues: CASNEDSRTNEKLFF.

The V and J genes are TRBV11-3 and TRBJ2-3; D unresolved. The germline V and J ends were trimmed by 2 bases and 4 bases, with 10 bases remaining between them. This CDR3 is built from 14 residues. CDR1 is SGHNT and CDR2 is YENEEA in the germline V gene. The CDR3 DNA follows: TGTGCCAGCAGCTTATCTCGGGTGGCAGATACGCAGTATTTT. This sequence encodes CASSLSRVADTQYF.

The CDR3 reads CASSQSWSSVEQYF. DNA of the CDR3: TGTGCCAGCAGCCAATCGTGGAGTTCGGTCGAGCAGTACTTC. This chain joins TRBV16 and TRBJ2-7; D gene uncertain. The ends were cut back, 0 bases at V and 6 bases at J, with 12 bases in the middle. Germline CDR1 and CDR2: KGHSY and FQNENV. This CDR3 is 14 amino acids long.

The V and J genes are TRBV28 and TRBJ2-7; 8 bases map to TRBD2. J lost 4 bases, V lost 5 bases, and 10 bases had no gene match. Germline loops: CDR1 MDHEN, CDR2 SYDVKM. The CDR3 is 15 amino acids. The CDR3 region has the DNA TGTGCCAGCAGTGTGCCCCTAGGCGGGAGGTACGAGCAGTACTTC. This gives the protein CASSVPLGGRYEQYF. Using reference TRBV28 and TRBJ2-7 for the parts outside the CDR3, the full variable domain is DVKVTQSSRYLVKRTGEKVFLECVQDMDHENMFWYRQDPGLGLRLIYFSYDVKMKEKGDIPEGYSVSREKKERFSLILESASTNQTSMYLCASSVPLGGRYEQYFGPGTRLTVT.

The DNA for the CDR3 is TGTGCCAGCAGCTTAAGTAGGGGCCCCACCGGGGAGCTGTTTTTT. Translation: CASSLSRGPTGELFF. The chain recombines TRBV7-2 with TRBJ2-2; D might be TRBD1 (5 bases). The CDR3 has 15 amino acids. Trimming stripped 2 bases from V and 4 bases from J, with 11 bases between. Germline values: CDR1 SGHTA, CDR2 FQGNSA.

V and J are TRBV30 and TRBJ2-7; 8 nucleotides line up with TRBD2. The CDR3 sequence is 13 residues long. Germline V gives CDR1 GTSNPN, CDR2 SVGIG (reference sequence). Unmatched junction bases numbered 1, after V lost 1 base and J lost 2 bases. In DNA form, the CDR3 reads TGTGCCTGGAGTGGGCGGGGGGCCTACGAGCAGTACTTC. Translated, it gives CAWSGRGAYEQYF.

V and J are TRBV5-8 and TRBJ1-5; the D is unclear. V lost 7 bases, J lost 0 bases, and 11 bases lay in between. Looked up from germline, CDR1 is SGHTS and CDR2 is YDEGEE. This CDR3 contains 14 residues. The chain's CDR3 is CASRSRGSNQPQHF. As DNA, the CDR3 is TGTGCCAGCCGATCTCGGGGTAGCAATCAGCCCCAGCATTTT. The full variable domain, its missing parts supplied by reference TRBV5-8 and TRBJ1-5, is EAGVTQSPTHLIKTRGQQATLRCSPISGHTSVYWYQQALGLGLQFLLWYDEGEERNRGNFPPRFSGRQFPNYSSELNVNALELEDSALYLCASRSRGSNQPQHFGDGTRLSIL.

This chain connects TRBV9 to TRBJ1-3, with 10 bases lining up with TRBD1. CDR3 length equals 17 residues. The junction had 6 bases not matched to a gene; V was cut back by 0 bases and J by 3 bases. CDR1 and CDR2 (germline): SGDLS, YYNGEE. CDR3 coding DNA: TGTGCCAGCAGCGTAGGGGGGACAGGGGTCGGTGGAAACACCATATATTTT. Its translation: CASSVGGTGVGGNTIYF.

In its sample, this clone was seen once. This chain connects TRBV19 to TRBJ1-3; TRBD1 matches 7 bases. The V segment lost 6 bases and the J segment 5 bases; nucleotides outside the gene matches: 4. CDR1 and CDR2 from the germline V gene are LNHDA and SQIVND (reference sequence). CDR3 size: 13 residues. CDR3 DNA sequence: TGTGCCAGTAGATCGGGACAGCGAAACACCATATATTTT. Its translation is CASRSGQRNTIYF.

The chain combines TRBV5-8 with TRBJ1-6, with 11 bases fitting TRBD1. The germline gives CDR1 SGHTS, CDR2 YDEGEE. The CDR3 sequence is 15 residues long. V shed 4 bases, J shed 7 bases, and the junction held 4 bases outside the gene matches. The CDR3 bases are TGTGCCAGCAGCAGGCGGACAGGGGGCAATTCACCCCTCCACTTT. Its protein product is CASSRRTGGNSPLHF. Full variable domain (missing parts from reference TRBV5-8 and TRBJ1-6): EAGVTQSPTHLIKTRGQQATLRCSPISGHTSVYWYQQALGLGLQFLLWYDEGEERNRGNFPPRFSGRQFPNYSSELNVNALELEDSALYLCASSRRTGGNSPLHFGNGTRLTVT.

V and J are TRBV11-2 and TRBJ2-7, with TRBD1 matching over 9 bases. V lost 4 bases and J lost 3; bases outside the gene matches: 10. The germline gives CDR1 SGHAT, CDR2 FQNNGV. This CDR3 is 16 amino acids long. CDR3 sequence: CASSSPRDREFYEQYF. As DNA, the CDR3 is TGTGCCAGCAGCTCCCCCCGGGACAGGGAATTCTACGAGCAGTACTTC.

The gene calls are TRBV6-1 and TRBJ1-2; D is possibly TRBD1 (6 bases). CDR1 and CDR2 (germline): MNHNS, SASEGT. This CDR3 has 14 residues. V gave up 3 bases and J gave up 7 bases, with 15 bases separating them. The CDR3 nucleotides read TGTGCCAGCAGTGAGGCGGGGGCAAGGTTTGGCTACACCTTC. Translating gives CASSEAGARFGYTF.

This clone was seen once. The chain carries TRBV6-5 and TRBJ1-1, with D possibly being TRBD1 (5 bases). The V end lost 10 bases, the J end lost 0 bases, and 12 bases lay between the germline ends. Germline lookup yields CDR1 MNHEY and CDR2 SVGAGI. The CDR3 is made up of 13 amino acids. The CDR3 protein is CATRGVLNTEAFF. The CDR3 coding sequence is TGTGCCACCAGAGGGGTCTTGAACACTGAAGCTTTCTTT.

V is TRBV6-1 and J is TRBJ2-6; the D gene is possibly TRBD2 (6 bases). V lost 3 bases, J lost 4 bases, and 16 bases lay in between. In germline, CDR1 is MNHNS, CDR2 SASEGT. This CDR3 region has 17 residues. The CDR3 DNA reads as TGTGCCAGCAGTGAGGAGGGGCCAGGGACCGGGGCCAACGTCCTGACTTTC. Translated, it gives CASSEEGPGTGANVLTF.

J is TRBJ1-3 and V is TRBV7-2, with 7 bases that match TRBD1. Trimming removed 1 base from V and 2 bases from J; junction bases left unmatched: 8. The germline V gene has CDR1 SGHTA and CDR2 FQGNSA. There are 17 residues in the CDR3. In DNA, the CDR3 is TGTGCCAGCAGCTTAGTGCCGTCCGGGACAGCTGGAAACACCATATATTTT. Translated: CASSLVPSGTAGNTIYF. Combining the CDR3 with reference TRBV7-2 and TRBJ1-3 gives the whole variable domain GAGVSQSPSNKVTEKGKDVELRCDPISGHTALYWYRQSLGQGLEFLIYFQGNSAPDKSGLPSDRFSAERTGGSVSTLTIQRTQQEDSAVYLCASSLVPSGTAGNTIYFGEGSWLTVV.

The chain carries TRBV7-3 and TRBJ2-1; tentative D call: TRBD2 (6 bases). CDR1 is SGHTA and CDR2 is FQGTGA in the germline V gene. V lost 0 bases and J 7 bases, leaving 10 bases between the germline ends. There are 14 residues in the CDR3. This CDR3 reads CASSLTPGVNEQFF. The CDR3, as DNA: TGTGCCAGCAGCTTAACGCCGGGGGTAAATGAGCAGTTCTTC.

The chain combines TRBV28 with TRBJ2-2, with D possibly being TRBD2 (6 bases). The germline gives CDR1 MDHEN, CDR2 SYDVKM. V was cut by 5 bases and J by 5 bases, with 12 bases left in between. CDR3 size: 14 residues. The DNA for the CDR3 is TGTGCCAGCAGTCTTTGGAGCGGGACCGGGGAGCTGTTTTTT. This encodes CASSLWSGTGELFF.

The chain carries TRBV28 and TRBJ1-2, with D possibly being TRBD1 (5 bases). Germline values: CDR1 MDHEN, CDR2 SYDVKM. V gave up 10 bases and J gave up 4 bases, with 19 bases separating them. This CDR3 is 14 amino acids long. The CDR3 protein is CATSEATGVYGYTF. Written as DNA, the CDR3 is TGTGCCACCTCAGAGGCCACAGGAGTCTATGGCTACACCTTC.

This clone has a single count. J is TRBJ2-3 and V is TRBV5-1; 10 positions agree with TRBD2. With V trimmed by 6 bases and J by 2 bases, 3 bases remained unmatched. This CDR3 spans 14 amino acids. Germline-derived CDR1 and CDR2 are SGHRS and YFSETQ. This chain's CDR3 is CASTLAGVTDTQYF. The CDR3 DNA reads TGCGCCAGCACCCTAGCGGGAGTCACAGATACGCAGTATTTT.